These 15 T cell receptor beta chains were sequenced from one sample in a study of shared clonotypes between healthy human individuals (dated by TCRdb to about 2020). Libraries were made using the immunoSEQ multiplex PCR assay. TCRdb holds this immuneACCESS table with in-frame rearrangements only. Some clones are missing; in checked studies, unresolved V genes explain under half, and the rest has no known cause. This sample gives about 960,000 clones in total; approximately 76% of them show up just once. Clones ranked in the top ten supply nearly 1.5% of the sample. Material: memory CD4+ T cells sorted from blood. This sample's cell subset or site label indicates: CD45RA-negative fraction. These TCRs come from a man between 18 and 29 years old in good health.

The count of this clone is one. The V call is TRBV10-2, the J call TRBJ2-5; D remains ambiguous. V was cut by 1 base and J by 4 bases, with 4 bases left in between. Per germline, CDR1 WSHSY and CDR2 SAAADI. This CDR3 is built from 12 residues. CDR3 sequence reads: CASSEWVETQYF. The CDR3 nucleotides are TGCGCCAGCAGTGAGTGGGTAGAGACCCAGTACTTC.

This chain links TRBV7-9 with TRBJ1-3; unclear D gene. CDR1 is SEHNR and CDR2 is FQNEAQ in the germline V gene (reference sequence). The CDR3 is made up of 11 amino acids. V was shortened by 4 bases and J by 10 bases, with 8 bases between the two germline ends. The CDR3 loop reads CASSYARTIYF. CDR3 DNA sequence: TGTGCCAGCAGCTACGCGAGGACCATATATTTT.

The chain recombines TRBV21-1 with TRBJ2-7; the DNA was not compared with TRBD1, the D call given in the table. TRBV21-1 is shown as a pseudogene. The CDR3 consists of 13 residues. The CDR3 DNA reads TGTGCCAGCATGATTAGACATCCCTACGAGCAGTACTTC. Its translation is CASMIRHPYEQYF.

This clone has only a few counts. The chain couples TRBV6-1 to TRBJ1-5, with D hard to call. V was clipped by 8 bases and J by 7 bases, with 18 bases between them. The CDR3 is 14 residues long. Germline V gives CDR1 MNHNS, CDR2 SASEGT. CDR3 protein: CASADYPDGQPQHF. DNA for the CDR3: TGTGCCAGCGCCGATTACCCCGACGGGCAGCCCCAGCATTTT.

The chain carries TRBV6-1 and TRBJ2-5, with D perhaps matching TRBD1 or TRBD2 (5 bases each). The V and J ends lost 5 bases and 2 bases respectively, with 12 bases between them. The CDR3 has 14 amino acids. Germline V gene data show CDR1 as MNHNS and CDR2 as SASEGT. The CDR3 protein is CASSPRDGQETQYF. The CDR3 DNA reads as TGTGCCAGCAGTCCCCGGGACGGACAAGAGACCCAGTACTTC.

CDR3: CASSLGTSGQGHGYTF. CDR3 nucleotide sequence: TGTGCCAGCAGCTTGGGGACCTCGGGACAGGGTCATGGCTACACCTTC. The chain carries TRBV5-5 and TRBJ1-2, with 9 bases that match TRBD1. CDR1 is SGHKS and CDR2 is YYEKEE in the germline V gene (reference sequence). The junction had 9 bases not matched to a gene; V was cut back by 0 bases and J by 6 bases. This CDR3 is 16 amino acids long. The whole variable domain, filled in from reference TRBV5-5 and TRBJ1-2, reads DAGVTQSPTHLIKTRGQQVTLRCSPISGHKSVSWYQQVLGQGPQFIFQYYEKEERGRGNFPDRFSARQFPNYSSELNVNALLLGDSALYLCASSLGTSGQGHGYTFGSGTRLTVV.

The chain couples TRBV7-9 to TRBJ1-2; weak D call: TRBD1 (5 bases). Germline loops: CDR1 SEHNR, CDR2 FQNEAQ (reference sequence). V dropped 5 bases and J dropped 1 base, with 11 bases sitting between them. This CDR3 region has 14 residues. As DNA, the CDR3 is TGTGCCAGCAGCACCGGCGGGGGTAACTATGGCTACACCTTC. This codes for CASSTGGGNYGYTF.

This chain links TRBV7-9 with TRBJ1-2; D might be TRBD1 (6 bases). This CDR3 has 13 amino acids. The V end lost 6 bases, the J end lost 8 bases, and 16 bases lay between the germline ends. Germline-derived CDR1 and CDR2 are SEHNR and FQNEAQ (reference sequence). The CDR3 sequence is CASSPNRAGGYTF. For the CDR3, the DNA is TGTGCCAGCAGTCCTAACAGGGCGGGGGGCTACACCTTC.

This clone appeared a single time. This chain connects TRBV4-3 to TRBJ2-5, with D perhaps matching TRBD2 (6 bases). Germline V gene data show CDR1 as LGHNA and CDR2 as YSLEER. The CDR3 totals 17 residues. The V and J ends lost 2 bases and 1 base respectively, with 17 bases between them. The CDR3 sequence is CASSQSTRRDFQETQYF. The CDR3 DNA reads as TGCGCCAGCAGCCAATCCACGAGGAGGGATTTCCAAGAGACCCAGTACTTC.

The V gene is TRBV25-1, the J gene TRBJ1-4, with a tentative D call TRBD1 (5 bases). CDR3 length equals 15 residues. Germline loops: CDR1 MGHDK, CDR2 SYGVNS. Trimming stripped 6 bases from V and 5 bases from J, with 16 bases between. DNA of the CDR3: TGTGCCAGCAGCCCAAGGTCGGGGGGGAATGAAAAACTGTTTTTT. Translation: CASSPRSGGNEKLFF.

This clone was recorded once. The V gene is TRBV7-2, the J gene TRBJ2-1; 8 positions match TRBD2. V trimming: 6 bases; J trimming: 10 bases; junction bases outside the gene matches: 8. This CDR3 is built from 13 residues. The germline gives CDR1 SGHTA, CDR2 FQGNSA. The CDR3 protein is CASSFTSGEEQFF. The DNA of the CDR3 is TGTGCCAGCAGTTTCACTAGCGGAGAGGAGCAGTTCTTC.

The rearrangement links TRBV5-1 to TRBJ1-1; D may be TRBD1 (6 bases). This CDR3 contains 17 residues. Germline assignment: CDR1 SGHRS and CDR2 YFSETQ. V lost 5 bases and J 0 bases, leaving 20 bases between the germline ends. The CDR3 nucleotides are TGCGCCAGCAGGCACGATACGGGGGCTAGGGTGAACACTGAAGCTTTCTTT. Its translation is CASRHDTGARVNTEAFF.

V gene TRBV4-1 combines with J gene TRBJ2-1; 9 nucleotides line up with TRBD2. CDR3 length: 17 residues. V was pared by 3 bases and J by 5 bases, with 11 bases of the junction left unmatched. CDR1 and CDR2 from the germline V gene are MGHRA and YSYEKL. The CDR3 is CASSQPLAGIRDNEQFF. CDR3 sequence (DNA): TGCGCCAGCAGCCAGCCTCTAGCGGGAATCAGAGACAATGAGCAGTTCTTC.

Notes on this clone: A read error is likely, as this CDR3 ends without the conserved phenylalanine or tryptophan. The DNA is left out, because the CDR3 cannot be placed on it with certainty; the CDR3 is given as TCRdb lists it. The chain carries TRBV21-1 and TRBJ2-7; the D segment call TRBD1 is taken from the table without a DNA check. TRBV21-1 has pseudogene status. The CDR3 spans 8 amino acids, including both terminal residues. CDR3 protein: CASSPQGD.

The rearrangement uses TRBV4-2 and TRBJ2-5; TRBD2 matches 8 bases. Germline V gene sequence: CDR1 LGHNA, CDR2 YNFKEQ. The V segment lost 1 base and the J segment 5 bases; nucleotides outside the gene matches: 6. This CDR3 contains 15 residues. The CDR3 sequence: CASSQGAGAQETQYF. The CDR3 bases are TGTGCCAGCAGCCAAGGAGCGGGGGCTCAGGAGACCCAGTACTTC.